This is a list of T cell receptor beta chains from one sample in a study of vaccination and CD4 T cells after COVID-19. What these receptors recognize is not known. TCRdb recomputed calls from the PCR reads with MiXCR, one row per CDR3 protein. The data contain 22,000 or so distinct CDR3 sequences, less than 35% of them seen just once; the ten biggest clones take up about an eighth. The sample consisted of cultured CD4+ T cells from blood. The receptors stem from a human donor with COVID-19. The CDR3 runs from the conserved cysteine through the conserved F or W. Not every row has a clone size; where given, it reads once, few, many or a size class.

>TRBV5-1|TRBJ2-2|.
CASSLDVGYGELFF
>TRBV6-1|TRBJ1-4|few
CASRPDRATNEKLFF
>TRBV27|TRBJ1-1|.
CASSSDGNTEAFF
>TRBV28|TRBJ1-6|few
CASSWASSYNSPLHF
>TRBV20-1|TRBJ2-2|medium-sized
CSASGGALTGELFF
>TRBV6-5|TRBJ1-6|.
CASSYSGRVVGSPLHF
>TRBV20-1|TRBJ1-3|few
CSARAASLSGNTIYF
>TRBV7-2|TRBJ1-6|few
CASSPWTKAAPNSPLHF
>TRBV27|TRBJ2-6|.
CASSPTGTGTSGGAGGANVLTF
>TRBV18|TRBJ2-5|.
CASSPTGRGETQYF
>TRBV7-2|TRBJ2-7|.
CASSQSIAGGREQYF
>TRBV2|TRBJ1-6|medium-sized
CASSVQGWSPLHF
>TRBV7-8|TRBJ2-5|few
CASSLDGKETQYF
>TRBV19|TRBJ1-1|.
CASSIEWARTEAFF
>TRBV20-1|TRBJ2-5|.
CSARERVGQETQYF
>TRBV25-1|TRBJ2-5|few
CASSDFSGGARETQYF